This TCR beta chain was sequenced during a study of blood T cell repertoires in COVID-19. Study as a whole: The United States, Italy and Spain supplied acute and convalescent COVID-19 samples.

This clone was counted a few times. The repertoire was sequenced with immunoSEQ multiplex PCR; TCRdb's copy has only in-frame clones and lacks some. The sample carries 200,000 to 300,000 clones, 87% recorded once. The clonotype comes from a man between 18 and 29 years old with active or convalescent COVID-19. Sequenced material: peripheral blood.

This CDR3 is CASSQTESSNQPQHF. The DNA for the CDR3 is TGCGCCAGCAGCCAAACCGAAAGCAGCAATCAGCCCCAGCATTTT. The chain carries TRBV4-1 and TRBJ1-5; D unclear. Germline V gives CDR1 MGHRA, CDR2 YSYEKL. This CDR3 has 15 amino acids. The V end lost 2 bases, the J end lost 1 base, and 9 bases lay between the germline ends.